What follows are 4 T cell receptor beta chains derived from one specimen sequenced in a study of cytomegalovirus exposure and HLA in healthy donors. Clones were sequenced by immunoSEQ multiplex PCR, and TCRdb holds only the in-frame ones, with some missing. The profile covers some 110,000 clones, with 75% to 90% appearing a single time and about 4.5% taken by the ten largest. Sequenced material: PBMCs. The source is a man between 18 and 29 years old in good health and CMV-seropositive.

The V and J genes are TRBV4-1 and TRBJ2-5; TRBD2 agrees at 11 bases. Trimming removed 1 base from V and 5 bases from J; junction bases left unmatched: 9. CDR3 length equals 17 residues. The germline V gene encodes CDR1 MGHRA and CDR2 YSYEKL. The CDR3 DNA reads TGCGCCAGCAGCCAAGTTTTTAGCGGGGGGGCCGGCGAGACCCAGTACTTC. As protein: CASSQVFSGGAGETQYF.

This clone was seen once. The V call is TRBV5-5, the J call TRBJ2-5; tentative D call: TRBD2 (6 bases). V was shortened by 2 bases and J by 5 bases, with 10 bases between the two germline ends. Per germline, CDR1 SGHKS and CDR2 YYEKEE (reference sequence). This CDR3 is built from 13 residues. CDR3 protein: CASSFGREETQYF. The CDR3 nucleotides are TGTGCCAGCAGCTTCGGACGGGAGGAGACCCAGTACTTC.

The rearrangement joins TRBV27 to TRBJ1-1; 8 nucleotides agree with TRBD1. Losses at the gene ends were 2 bases for V and 5 bases for J; bases not matched to a gene: 10. CDR3 length: 16 amino acids. Germline CDR1 is MNHEY and CDR2 is SMNVEV (reference sequence). The CDR3 DNA reads TGTGCCAGCAGTTTAACCTCGACAGGGGATCGGACTGAAGCTTTCTTT. This encodes CASSLTSTGDRTEAFF.

The rearrangement links TRBV7-9 to TRBJ1-6, with D possibly being TRBD1 (5 bases). Trimming pared 6 bases from V and 9 bases from J, leaving 21 bases between. This CDR3 is 16 amino acids long. Germline V gene lookup returns CDR1 SEHNR and CDR2 FQNEAQ (reference sequence). The CDR3 DNA sequence: TGTGCCAGCAGGGACGGATACAAGGGTAGGGGTTCACCCCTCCACTTT. Its protein product is CASRDGYKGRGSPLHF.